The 13 T cell receptor beta chains in this list originate from one sample, sequenced in a study of T cell responses to AZD1222 COVID-19 vaccine. Profiled with immunoSEQ multiplex PCR; TCRdb holds only in-frame clones, not every one. The sample has roughly 130,000 clones; around 90% are singletons. Here the sequenced sample was peripheral blood, taken on day 0 of AZD1222 vaccination. Receptors were obtained from an adult in good health.

This chain connects TRBV28 to TRBJ1-1; D uncertain. Trimming removed 5 bases from V and 5 bases from J, with 9 bases in between. Germline CDR1 MDHEN, CDR2 SYDVKM. The CDR3 spans 12 residues. The DNA for the CDR3 is TGTGCCAGCAGTCCCCCATTAACTGAAGCTTTCTTT. Protein: CASSPPLTEAFF.

The chain employs TRBV9 and TRBJ2-2; D possibly matches TRBD1 or TRBD2 (5 bases each). Trimming took 5 bases from V and 0 from J, leaving 11 bases between them. This CDR3 is 15 amino acids long. CDR1 SGDLS and CDR2 YYNGEE come from the germline V gene. The CDR3 coding sequence is TGTGCCAGCAGTGAGACAGCGGCGAACACCGGGGAGCTGTTTTTT. This translates into CASSETAANTGELFF.

In its sample, this clone was seen a few times. The V and J genes are TRBV5-1 and TRBJ2-3; perhaps TRBD2 as D (6 bases). This CDR3 spans 16 amino acids. CDR1 is SGHRS, CDR2 YFSETQ, per germline. The germline V and J ends were trimmed by 0 bases and 2 bases, with 13 bases remaining between them. This CDR3 reads CASSLEGSGDTDTQYF. CDR3 DNA sequence: TGCGCCAGCAGCTTGGAGGGTAGCGGTGACACAGATACGCAGTATTTT.

This chain joins TRBV7-8 and TRBJ2-7; D possibly corresponds to TRBD1 (5 bases). The V gene's germline CDR1 is SGHVS and CDR2 FQNEAQ. CDR3 size: 11 residues. The V gene lost 5 bases and the J gene lost 7 bases, with 9 bases spanning the gap. The CDR3 reads CASSLREEQYF. The CDR3 DNA follows: TGTGCCAGCAGCCTCAGGGAAGAGCAGTACTTC.

Details on this clone: Within the sample, other DNA sequences also encode this same CDR3. The rearrangement joins TRBV7-9 to TRBJ1-1; 9 bases match TRBD1. V was clipped by 5 bases and J by 0 bases; unmatched bases: 7. The V gene's germline CDR1 is SEHNR and CDR2 FQNEAQ (reference sequence). The CDR3 has 16 residues. This chain's CDR3 is CASSPGTGTMNTEAFF. The DNA for the CDR3 is TGTGCCAGCAGCCCAGGGACAGGGACCATGAACACTGAAGCTTTCTTT. The variable domain in full, with the rest retrieved from reference TRBV7-9 and TRBJ1-1, is DTGVSQNPRHKITKRGQNVTFRCDPISEHNRLYWYRQTLGQGPEFLTYFQNEAQLEKSRLLSDRFSAERPKGSFSTLEIQRTEQGDSAMYLCASSPGTGTMNTEAFFGQGTRLTVV.

The chain joins TRBV5-1 to TRBJ1-2; 7 nucleotides line up with TRBD1. CDR3 length: 12 residues. Germline V lookup: CDR1 SGHRS, CDR2 YFSETQ. V was pared by 0 bases and J by 8 bases, with 1 base of the junction left unmatched. CDR3 coding DNA: TGCGCCAGCAGCTTGGACAGGGGCGGCTACACCTTC. This codes for CASSLDRGGYTF.

The J gene is TRBJ1-1, the V gene TRBV15; a possible D gene is TRBD1 (5 bases). CDR3 size: 13 residues. The ends were cut back, 0 bases at V and 6 bases at J, with 8 bases in the middle. Looked up from germline, CDR1 is LNHNV and CDR2 is YYDKDF (reference sequence). The DNA of the CDR3 is TGTGCCACCAGCAGAGATGGGGGAGCTGAAGCTTTCTTT. Its translation: CATSRDGGAEAFF.

This chain uses TRBV5-6 with TRBJ1-5, with D maybe TRBD1 (5 bases). The CDR3 is 15 amino acids. V was pared by 3 bases and J by 5 bases, with 15 bases between. CDR1 is SGHDT, CDR2 YYEEEE, per germline. The CDR3 loop is CASSSLDREDQPQHF. The CDR3 DNA reads TGTGCCAGCAGCTCCCTCGACAGAGAGGATCAGCCCCAGCATTTT.

The J gene is TRBJ2-3, the V gene TRBV5-6; the D gene is possibly TRBD1 (6 bases). Germline V gene sequence: CDR1 SGHDT, CDR2 YYEEEE. The V and J ends lost 2 bases and 5 bases respectively, with 15 bases between them. This CDR3 region has 15 residues. CDR3 nucleotides: TGTGCCAGCAGCTTAGTGTCAGGGGTGGGAGATACGCAGTATTTT. Its protein product is CASSLVSGVGDTQYF.

This chain connects TRBV29-1 to TRBJ2-7; 8 nucleotides line up with TRBD1. J was trimmed by 5 bases and V by 6 bases; bases with no gene match: 9. Germline CDR1 reads SQVTM; CDR2 reads ANQGSEA. CDR3 size: 13 residues. Here the CDR3 reads CSVGTGSRDEQYF. Here the CDR3 DNA reads TGCAGCGTAGGGACAGGTTCCAGGGACGAGCAGTACTTC.

The chain employs TRBV21-1 and TRBJ2-7; the D call of TRBD1 is as the table states it, not checked on the DNA. TRBV21-1 is described as a pseudogene. This CDR3 is built from 16 residues. For the CDR3, the DNA is TGTGCCAGCAGCCCCCAAAGACAGGGGCCTTCCTACGAGCAGTACTTC. This codes for CASSPQRQGPSYEQYF.

The chain recombines TRBV2 with TRBJ2-3; the D is unclear. This CDR3 is 13 amino acids long. Trimming shortened V by 0 bases and J by 7 bases, and 8 bases separated the two germline ends. CDR1 SNHLY and CDR2 FYNNEI come from the germline V gene. This CDR3 reads CASSEAPRNTQYF. The CDR3 bases are TGTGCCAGCAGTGAAGCCCCGCGTAATACGCAGTATTTT. Using reference TRBV2 and TRBJ2-3 for the parts outside the CDR3, the full variable domain is EPEVTQTPSHQVTQMGQEVILRCVPISNHLYFYWYRQILGQKVEFLVSFYNNEISEKSEIFDDQFSVERPDGSNFTLKIRSTKLEDSAMYFCASSEAPRNTQYFGPGTRLTVL.

The chain links TRBV29-1 to TRBJ1-2; 7 bases are a match to TRBD1. V was pared by 7 bases and J by 5 bases, with 7 bases of the junction left unmatched. The germline CDR1 and CDR2 sequences are SQVTM and ANQGSEA. This CDR3 contains 12 residues. The CDR3 coding sequence is TGCAGCGACGGACAGGACGGGTATGGCTACACCTTC. Encoded protein: CSDGQDGYGYTF.